The sequence of this TCR beta chain was determined in a study of cytomegalovirus exposure and HLA in healthy donors. Trimming cost V 6 bases and J 0 bases; bases outside gene matches: 13. The germline V gene encodes CDR1 SNHLY and CDR2 FYNNEI. This CDR3 contains 18 residues. General observations from the study: Researchers reported in a later analysis that common viral pathogens appeared linked to several top clusters.

In the PCR, 60 Vbeta and 13 Jbeta primers were used. Sequencing used immunoSEQ multiplex PCR; TCRdb keeps in-frame clones, though not all of them. The sample carries about 150,000 clones, almost 80% recorded once. In regard to this clone: Its antigen is not known.

The sequenced sample was PBMCs. The source of this sequence is a woman in her 30s in good health and CMV-seronegative. This sequence joins TRBV2 and TRBJ1-5; 8 bases align to TRBD1. CDR3 nucleotides: TGTGCCAGCAGGGAGGCTGGGACAGGAATTCTTAGCAATCAGCCCCAGCATTTT. It is translated as CASREAGTGILSNQPQHF. The variable domain in full, with the rest retrieved from reference TRBV2 and TRBJ1-5, is EPEVTQTPSHQVTQMGQEVILRCVPISNHLYFYWYRQILGQKVEFLVSFYNNEISEKSEIFDDQFSVERPDGSNFTLKIRSTKLEDSAMYFCASREAGTGILSNQPQHFGDGTRLSIL.